The 32 T cell receptor beta chains presented below share a single source sample, sequenced in a study of regulatory T cells in long-lasting Graves disease. Indicated time point: newly diagnosed GD, antithyroid drugs for less than 3 months. RNA extracted from PBMCs served as the sequencing template. iRepertoire HTBI primers and Arm-PCR of CDR3 regions built TCR beta libraries. TCRdb recomputed calls from the multiplex PCR reads with MiXCR, one row per CDR3 protein. The sample shows 350,000 to 500,000 distinct CDR3 sequences, approximately 14% of them seen only once. The sample was also linked to a second study, of T cells in Graves' hyperthyroidism and ophthalmopathy.

The sample here was peripheral blood mononuclear cells (PBMCs), taken at new diagnosis, from a patient treated with antithyroid drugs. These receptors originate from a woman aged 45 to 65 with Graves disease.

This clonotype occurred many times. V gene TRBV10-3 combines with J gene TRBJ1-5, with a possible D match to TRBD1 (6 bases). The CDR3 loop spans 15 amino acids. V shed 3 bases and J shed 9 bases, with 18 bases lying between them. Germline V lookup: CDR1 ENHRY, CDR2 SYGVKD. The DNA for the CDR3 is TGTGCCATCAGTGATCCCGGGACACAGGGTGGGCCCCAGCATTTT. As protein: CAISDPGTQGGPQHF.

The V and J genes are TRBV28 and TRBJ2-6, with TRBD1 matching over 7 bases. From germline, CDR1 is MDHEN and CDR2 SYDVKM. The CDR3 sequence is 18 residues long. The V and J ends lost 5 bases and 1 base, in that order; junction bases with no gene match: 11. CDR3 nucleotides: TGTGCCAGCAGTGCCTCACAGGGGATTCCTTCTGGGGCCAACGTCCTGACTTTC. Its translation is CASSASQGIPSGANVLTF.

This clonotype was seen more than once but under ten times. The rearrangement joins TRBV4-1 to TRBJ1-4; 8 bases agree with TRBD1. The V gene end was trimmed by 4 bases and the J gene end by 5 bases; junction bases not matched to a gene: 9. CDR1 is MGHRA and CDR2 is YSYEKL in the germline V gene. This CDR3 comprises 16 residues. The chain's CDR3 is CASSPQPGQENEKLFF. The CDR3 region has the DNA TGCGCCAGCAGCCCACAACCGGGACAGGAAAATGAAAAACTGTTTTTT.

This clonotype was counted many times. The chain carries TRBV28 and TRBJ2-7, with D perhaps TRBD1 (5 bases). V was pared by 7 bases and J by 1 base, with 20 bases between. Germline lookup yields CDR1 MDHEN and CDR2 SYDVKM. The CDR3 has 16 residues. The CDR3 region has the DNA TGTGCCAGCACCACAGCAGGACACCCGTTATCCTACGAGCAGTACTTC. It specifies CASTTAGHPLSYEQYF.

This clonotype was seen repeatedly, ten times or more. The chain employs TRBV7-9 and TRBJ2-5; TRBD1 matches 11 bases. CDR3 size: 16 residues. Germline V gene lookup returns CDR1 SEHNR and CDR2 FQNEAQ (reference sequence). The V gene end was trimmed by 5 bases and the J gene end by 2 bases; junction bases not matched to a gene: 7. The CDR3 loop is CASSSRDRGIQETQYF. For the CDR3, the DNA is TGTGCCAGCAGCAGCCGGGACAGGGGGATACAAGAGACCCAGTACTTC. The variable domain in full, with the rest retrieved from reference TRBV7-9 and TRBJ2-5, is DTGVSQNPRHKITKRGQNVTFRCDPISEHNRLYWYRQTLGQGPEFLTYFQNEAQLEKSRLLSDRFSAERPKGSFSTLEIQRTEQGDSAMYLCASSSRDRGIQETQYFGPGTRLLVL.

In its sample, this clonotype was seen many times. The chain carries TRBV29-1 and TRBJ2-5; 10 positions agree with TRBD1. Germline trimming cut 6 bases from V and 6 bases from J; bases unmatched to any gene: 10. Germline-derived CDR1 and CDR2 are SQVTM and ANQGSEA. The CDR3 totals 14 residues. CDR3 sequence: CSVTGWDRGQTQYF. The DNA for the CDR3 is TGCAGCGTCACTGGATGGGACAGGGGCCAGACCCAGTACTTC.

This clonotype was detected only a few times. The V call is TRBV30, the J call TRBJ2-7; the match to TRBD1 covers 9 bases. The CDR3 is 17 amino acids. From germline, CDR1 is GTSNPN and CDR2 SVGIG (reference sequence). The V and J ends lost 5 bases and 6 bases, in that order; junction bases with no gene match: 20. The CDR3 sequence: CAWGGQGRHGVTGEQYF. The DNA of the CDR3 is TGTGCCTGGGGGGGACAGGGACGCCATGGGGTCACCGGCGAGCAGTACTTC.

This rearrangement joins TRBV14 to TRBJ2-6; tentative D call: TRBD2 (6 bases). Looked up from germline, CDR1 is SGHDN and CDR2 is FVKESK. The CDR3 loop spans 15 amino acids. Trimming shortened V by 2 bases and J by 2 bases, and 7 bases separated the two germline ends. CDR3 in DNA: TGTGCCAGCAGCCAACCGGGGGCTGGGGCCAACGTCCTGACTTTC. Residues: CASSQPGAGANVLTF.

This clonotype has at least ten counts. The CDR3 sequence is CASSLSGLRLAGPQETQYF. The CDR3 DNA sequence: TGTGCCAGCAGTTTATCCGGACTGAGACTAGCGGGGCCCCAAGAGACCCAGTACTTC. This sequence joins TRBV28 and TRBJ2-5; TRBD2 agrees at 11 bases. V dropped 1 base and J dropped 1; count of bases not matched to a gene: 11. Germline V gene sequence: CDR1 MDHEN, CDR2 SYDVKM. The CDR3 runs to 19 residues.

This clonotype was found many times. V and J are TRBV28 and TRBJ1-1; no definite D call. This CDR3 comprises 15 residues. V shed 6 bases and J shed 0 bases, with 14 bases lying between them. Germline loops: CDR1 MDHEN, CDR2 SYDVKM. CDR3 loop: CASSLGGFLNTEAFF. CDR3 bases: TGTGCCAGCAGCCTGGGAGGCTTTTTGAACACTGAAGCTTTCTTT.

In its sample, this clonotype was seen many times. The chain couples TRBV12-3 or TRBV12-4 to TRBJ2-1, with D hard to call. The ends were cut back, 7 bases at V and 2 bases at J, with 12 bases in the middle. There are 14 residues in the CDR3. CDR3 region: CASNLGSPYNEQFF. Written as DNA, the CDR3 is TGTGCCAGCAATTTGGGTAGCCCCTACAATGAGCAGTTCTTC.

The table lists this clonotype with many counts. The chain links TRBV9 to TRBJ2-1; D is ambiguous. The CDR3 runs to 15 residues. The V end was cut by 0 bases, the J end by 5 bases, with 12 bases between. Germline CDR1 is SGDLS and CDR2 is YYNGEE. The chain's CDR3 is CASSVGLLSNNEQFF. The CDR3 DNA reads TGTGCCAGCAGCGTAGGACTCCTCTCTAACAATGAGCAGTTCTTC.

This clonotype was seen more than once but under ten times. The gene calls are TRBV29-1 and TRBJ2-4; D unclear. CDR1 SQVTM and CDR2 ANQGSEA come from the germline V gene. Trimming stripped 6 bases from V and 3 bases from J, with 9 bases between. There are 12 residues in the CDR3. CDR3 region: CSVDVGKNIQYF. Written as DNA, the CDR3 is TGCAGCGTAGACGTCGGCAAAAACATTCAGTACTTC.

The chain links TRBV5-1 to TRBJ2-2, with D tentatively TRBD1 (5 bases). Germline assignment: CDR1 SGHRS and CDR2 YFSETQ. This CDR3 region has 14 residues. The ends were cut back, 2 bases at V and 6 bases at J, with 11 bases in the middle. CDR3 DNA sequence: TGCGCCAGCAGCTTTAGCAGGGATGCCGGGGAGCTGTTTTTT. It encodes CASSFSRDAGELFF.

This clonotype was observed at least ten times. The CDR3 DNA reads as TGTGCCAGCAGCGTAGGAGGCGGGAGTAGAAATGAGCAGTTCTTC. This translates into CASSVGGGSRNEQFF. This chain uses TRBV9 with TRBJ2-1, with TRBD2 identical over 7 bases. V lost 0 bases and J lost 7; bases outside the gene matches: 7. The CDR3 contains 15 residues. Germline-derived CDR1 and CDR2 are SGDLS and YYNGEE.

In its sample, this clonotype was seen many times. This rearrangement joins TRBV20-1 to TRBJ2-1; D might be TRBD2 (6 bases). CDR1 and CDR2 from the germline V gene are DFQATT and SNEGSKA (reference sequence). The CDR3 runs to 14 residues. Between the trimmed V and J ends, which lost 5 bases and 2 bases, there was a span of 13 bases. CDR3 bases: TGCAGTGCTTCACATAGCGGCACCTACAATGAGCAGTTCTTC. It translates to CSASHSGTYNEQFF.

This clonotype was recorded a few times. The junction differs from germline at one of its ends, possibly a read error. The chain is built from TRBV29-1 and TRBJ2-5, with 9 bases identical to TRBD1. This CDR3 has 14 amino acids. Germline CDR1 reads SQVTM; CDR2 reads ANQGSEA. The chain's CDR3 is CSIDQRQGGETQYF. CDR3 nucleotide sequence: TGCAGCATTGACCAGCGACAGGGGGGAGAGACCCAGTACTTC.

This clonotype was found many times. The chain couples TRBV10-3 to TRBJ2-7, with TRBD1 matching 8 bases. V shed 4 bases and J 4 bases; nucleotides not matched to a gene: 9. CDR1 and CDR2 (germline): ENHRY, SYGVKD. This CDR3 comprises 15 residues. CDR3 sequence reads: CAISGVTGESYEQYF. The CDR3 nucleotides read TGTGCCATCAGTGGGGTGACAGGGGAGAGTTACGAGCAGTACTTC.

This clonotype was recorded at least ten times. The chain is built from TRBV19 and TRBJ1-1, with D uncertain. Germline V lookup: CDR1 LNHDA, CDR2 SQIVND (reference sequence). The CDR3 sequence is 15 residues long. Trimming stripped 7 bases from V and 0 bases from J, with 15 bases between. CDR3 loop: CASTREGVVNTEAFF. DNA of the CDR3: TGTGCCAGTACCCGGGAGGGCGTTGTGAACACTGAAGCTTTCTTT.

The chain is built from TRBV16 and TRBJ1-5; tentative D call: TRBD1 (6 bases). The length of the CDR3 is 16 residues. The germline V and J ends were trimmed by 2 bases and 5 bases, with 16 bases remaining between them. CDR1 KGHSY and CDR2 FQNENV come from the germline V gene. Here the CDR3 DNA reads TGTGCCAGCAGCCAAAGGCACCGGGACACTCATCAGCCCCAGCATTTT. It yields the protein CASSQRHRDTHQPQHF.

The chain joins TRBV9 to TRBJ2-7; a weak D match, TRBD2 (6 bases). The CDR3 spans 16 residues. Trimming took 0 bases from V and 3 from J, leaving 16 bases between them. Germline CDR1 SGDLS, CDR2 YYNGEE. DNA of the CDR3: TGTGCCAGCAGCGTAGGCGCGGGAACAAGCGGCTACGAGCAGTACTTC. It translates to CASSVGAGTSGYEQYF.

In its sample, this clonotype was seen many times. The rearrangement joins TRBV5-1 to TRBJ2-1, with TRBD2 identical over 7 bases. Trimming at V came to 7 bases and at J to 0 bases, leaving 4 bases not matched to a gene. CDR3 length equals 14 residues. Germline-derived CDR1 and CDR2 are SGHRS and YFSETQ. The CDR3 loop reads CASRLADSYNEQFF. CDR3 nucleotide sequence: TGCGCCAGCCGTCTAGCGGACTCCTACAATGAGCAGTTCTTC.

Details on this clonotype: With a much larger clone just one base away, this may be a read error. The gene calls are TRBV5-4 and TRBJ2-7, with D tentatively TRBD2 (5 bases). Germline V gene data show CDR1 as SGHNT and CDR2 as YYREEE (reference sequence). The CDR3 has 14 residues. V lost 2 bases to trimming and J lost 0 bases, with 9 bases between them. The CDR3 DNA reads as TGTGCCAGCAGCTTAGGTCGGGACTCCTACGAGCAGTACTTC. Translated: CASSLGRDSYEQYF.

Of note for this clonotype: With a much larger clone just one base away, this may be a read error. CDR3 loop: CASSSRREGMNEQFF. The CDR3 coding sequence is TGTGCCAGCAGCTCGCGGCGGGAGGGTATGAATGAGCAGTTCTTC. The chain has TRBV11-2 and TRBJ2-1, with 9 bases lining up with TRBD2. This CDR3 has 15 residues. CDR1 is SGHAT and CDR2 is FQNNGV in the germline V gene. The ends lost 4 bases at V and 7 bases at J; junction bases unmatched: 8.

The DNA for the CDR3 is TGCGCCAGCACGCCTGTCTCCTACAATGAGCAGTTCTTC. Protein product: CASTPVSYNEQFF. The V gene is TRBV10-1, the J gene TRBJ2-1; D is unclear. The CDR3 has 13 amino acids. Deletions cut 7 bases from V and 0 bases from J, with 7 bases between. CDR1 and CDR2 from the germline V gene are WNHNN and SYGVQD (reference sequence).

This clonotype occurred many times. This rearrangement joins TRBV18 to TRBJ2-3; possibly TRBD2 for D (6 bases). CDR1 is KGHSH, CDR2 LQKENI, per germline. The CDR3 runs to 14 residues. V was shortened by 6 bases and J by 2 bases, with 12 bases between the two germline ends. The chain's CDR3 is CASSPEGNTDTQYF. The CDR3 nucleotides are TGTGCCAGCTCGCCGGAGGGAAACACAGATACGCAGTATTTT.

This clonotype was observed at least ten times. The rearrangement joins TRBV29-1 to TRBJ2-1, with D perhaps TRBD1 (6 bases). CDR1 is SQVTM and CDR2 is ANQGSEA in the germline V gene. Between the trimmed V and J ends, which lost 7 bases and 4 bases, there was a span of 17 bases. The length of the CDR3 is 14 residues. The DNA of the CDR3 is TGCAGCGCCCTTCGGCAGGGGATATACAATGAGCAGTTCTTC. It encodes CSALRQGIYNEQFF.

This clonotype was recorded at least ten times. The chain employs TRBV12-3 or TRBV12-4 and TRBJ2-7; D gene ambiguous. V lost 6 bases to trimming and J lost 5 bases, with 8 bases between them. The CDR3 spans 11 residues. The CDR3 region is CASSLYNEQYF. The CDR3, as DNA: TGTGCCAGCAGCCTCTACAACGAGCAGTACTTC.

This clonotype was detected ten times or more. The rearrangement joins TRBV13 to TRBJ2-5, with TRBD2 matching 8 bases. There are 15 residues in the CDR3. The V gene end was trimmed by 1 base and the J gene end by 5 bases; junction bases not matched to a gene: 6. Germline CDR1 is PRHDT and CDR2 is FYEKMQ (reference sequence). The CDR3 region is CASSLAGGPVETQYF. CDR3 in DNA: TGTGCCAGCAGCTTAGCGGGAGGGCCGGTGGAGACCCAGTACTTC.

This clonotype was seen ten or more times. The V call is TRBV5-8, the J call TRBJ2-3; unclear D gene. Trimming removed 2 bases at V and 5 bases at J, with 15 bases between. The CDR3 length is 15 residues. Germline V gene data show CDR1 as SGHTS and CDR2 as YDEGEE. CDR3 protein: CASSFGSAGGDTQYF. The CDR3 DNA reads as TGTGCCAGCAGCTTCGGCTCGGCAGGTGGAGATACGCAGTATTTT.

This clonotype occurred many times. V is TRBV12-3 or TRBV12-4 and J is TRBJ2-1; 10 positions agree with TRBD1. V was clipped by 6 bases and J by 6 bases; unmatched bases: 8. This CDR3 spans 15 amino acids. For the CDR3, the DNA is TGTGCCAGCAGCCAGACAGGGGGCAATAGCAATGAGCAGTTCTTC. Protein: CASSQTGGNSNEQFF.

This clonotype has at least ten counts. The gene calls are TRBV18 and TRBJ2-5; D is unresolved. The CDR3 has 14 amino acids. Germline V gene sequence: CDR1 KGHSH, CDR2 LQKENI. The V end lost 6 bases, the J end lost 2 bases, and 13 bases lay between the germline ends. This CDR3 reads CASSPRSTQETQYF. In nucleotides, the CDR3 is TGTGCCAGCTCCCCGCGGAGCACACAAGAGACCCAGTACTTC.